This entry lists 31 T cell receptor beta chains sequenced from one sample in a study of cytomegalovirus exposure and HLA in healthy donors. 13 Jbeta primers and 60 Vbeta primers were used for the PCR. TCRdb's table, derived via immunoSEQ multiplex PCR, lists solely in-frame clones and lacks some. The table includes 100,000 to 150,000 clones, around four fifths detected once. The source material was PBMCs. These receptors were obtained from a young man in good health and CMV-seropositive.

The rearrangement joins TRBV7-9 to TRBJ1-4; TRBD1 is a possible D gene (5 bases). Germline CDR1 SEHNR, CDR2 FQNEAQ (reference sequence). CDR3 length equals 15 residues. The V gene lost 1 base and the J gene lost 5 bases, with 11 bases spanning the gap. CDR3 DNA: TGTGCCAGCAGCTTAGGCGGGGGGATCAATGAAAAACTGTTTTTT. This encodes CASSLGGGINEKLFF.

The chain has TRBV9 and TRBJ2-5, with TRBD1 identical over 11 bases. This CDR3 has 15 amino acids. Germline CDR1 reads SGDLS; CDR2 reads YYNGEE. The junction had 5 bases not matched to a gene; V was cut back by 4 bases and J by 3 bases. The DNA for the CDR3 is TGTGCCAGCAGCATCTGGGACAGGGGGGAAGAGACCCAGTACTTC. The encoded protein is CASSIWDRGEETQYF.

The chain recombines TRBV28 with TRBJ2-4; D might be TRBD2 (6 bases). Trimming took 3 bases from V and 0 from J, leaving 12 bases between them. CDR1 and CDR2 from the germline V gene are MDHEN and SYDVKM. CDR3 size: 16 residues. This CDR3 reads CASSFLSGVAKNIQYF. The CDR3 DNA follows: TGTGCCAGCAGTTTCCTTAGCGGTGTAGCCAAAAACATTCAGTACTTC.

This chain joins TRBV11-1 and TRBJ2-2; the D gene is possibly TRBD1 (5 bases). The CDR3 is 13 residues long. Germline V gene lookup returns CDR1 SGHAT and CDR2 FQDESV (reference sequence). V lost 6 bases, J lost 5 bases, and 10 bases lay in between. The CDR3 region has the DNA TGTGCCAGCAGATCCGCAGGGACCGGGGAGCTGTTTTTT. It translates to CASRSAGTGELFF.

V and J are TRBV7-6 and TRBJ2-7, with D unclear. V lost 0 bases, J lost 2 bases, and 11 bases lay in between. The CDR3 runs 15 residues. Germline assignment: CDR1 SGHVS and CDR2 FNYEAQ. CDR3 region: CASSLAEMSAYEQYF. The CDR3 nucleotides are TGTGCCAGCAGCTTAGCGGAAATGAGCGCCTACGAGCAGTACTTC.

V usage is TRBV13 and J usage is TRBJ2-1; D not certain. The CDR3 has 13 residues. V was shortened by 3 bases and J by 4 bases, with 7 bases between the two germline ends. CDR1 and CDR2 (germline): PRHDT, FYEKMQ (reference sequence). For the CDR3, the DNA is TGTGCCAGCAGCTTCACTTCGTACAATGAGCAGTTCTTC. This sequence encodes CASSFTSYNEQFF. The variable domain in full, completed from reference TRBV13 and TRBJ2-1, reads AAGVIQSPRHLIKEKRETATLKCYPIPRHDTVYWYQQGPGQDPQFLISFYEKMQSDKGSIPDRFSAQQFSDYHSELNMSSLELGDSALYFCASSFTSYNEQFFGPGTRLTVL.

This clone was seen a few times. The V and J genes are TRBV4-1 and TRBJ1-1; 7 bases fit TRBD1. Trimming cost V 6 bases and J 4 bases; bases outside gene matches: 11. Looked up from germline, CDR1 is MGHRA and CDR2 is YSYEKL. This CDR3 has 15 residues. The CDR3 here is CASSRVPGQFTEAFF. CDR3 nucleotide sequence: TGCGCCAGCAGTCGCGTCCCGGGACAGTTCACTGAAGCTTTCTTT.

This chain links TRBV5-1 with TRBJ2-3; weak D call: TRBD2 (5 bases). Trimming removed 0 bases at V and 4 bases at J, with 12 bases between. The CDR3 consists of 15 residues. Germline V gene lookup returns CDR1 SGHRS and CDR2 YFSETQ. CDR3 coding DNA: TGCGCCAGCAGCTTGGGTCATCTAGCTGCAGATACGCAGTATTTT. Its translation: CASSLGHLAADTQYF. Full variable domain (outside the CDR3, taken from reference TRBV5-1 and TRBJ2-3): KAGVTQTPRYLIKTRGQQVTLSCSPISGHRSVSWYQQTPGQGLQFLFEYFSETQRNKGNFPGRFSGRQFSNSRSEMNVSTLELGDSALYLCASSLGHLAADTQYFGPGTRLTVL.

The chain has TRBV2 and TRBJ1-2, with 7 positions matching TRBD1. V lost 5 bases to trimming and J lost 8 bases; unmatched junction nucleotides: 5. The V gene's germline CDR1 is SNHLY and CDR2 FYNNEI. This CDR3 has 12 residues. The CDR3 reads CASSTGVSGYTF. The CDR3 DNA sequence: TGTGCCAGCAGTACAGGGGTTAGCGGCTACACCTTC.

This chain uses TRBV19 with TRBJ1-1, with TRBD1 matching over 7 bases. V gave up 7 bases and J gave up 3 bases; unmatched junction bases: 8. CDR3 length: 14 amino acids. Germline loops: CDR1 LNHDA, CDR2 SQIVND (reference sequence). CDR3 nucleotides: TGTGCCAGTACTCCCACAGGGGCAGACACTGAAGCTTTCTTT. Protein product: CASTPTGADTEAFF.

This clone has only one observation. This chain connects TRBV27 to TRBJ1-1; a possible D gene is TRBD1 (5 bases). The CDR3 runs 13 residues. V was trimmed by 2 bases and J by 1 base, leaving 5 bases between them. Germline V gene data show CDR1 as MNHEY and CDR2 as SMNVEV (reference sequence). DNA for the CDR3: TGTGCCAGCAGTTTACAGGGGAACACTGAAGCTTTCTTT. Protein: CASSLQGNTEAFF.

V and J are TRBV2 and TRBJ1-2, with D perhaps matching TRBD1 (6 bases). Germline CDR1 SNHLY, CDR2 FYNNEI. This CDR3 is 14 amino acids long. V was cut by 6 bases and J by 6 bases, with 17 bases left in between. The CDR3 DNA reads TGTGCCAGCAGGTCAGGGGATTTTAGCGATGGCTACACCTTC. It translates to CASRSGDFSDGYTF.

CDR3 sequence reads: CASRRPNSGQGVSYTF. The DNA of the CDR3 is TGTGCCAGTAGGAGACCGAATTCGGGACAGGGGGTTAGCTACACCTTC. The rearrangement joins TRBV19 to TRBJ1-2, with 11 bases aligning to TRBD1. Looked up from germline, CDR1 is LNHDA and CDR2 is SQIVND (reference sequence). The CDR3 length is 16 residues. J lost 9 bases, V lost 6 bases, and 15 bases had no gene match.

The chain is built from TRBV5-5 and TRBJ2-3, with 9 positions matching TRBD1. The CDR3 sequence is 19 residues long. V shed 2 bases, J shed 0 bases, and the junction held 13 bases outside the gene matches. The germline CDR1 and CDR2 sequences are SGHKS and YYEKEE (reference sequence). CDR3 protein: CASSFSGTGYQYSTDTQYF. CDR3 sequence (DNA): TGTGCCAGCAGCTTTTCCGGGACAGGGTACCAATATAGCACAGATACGCAGTATTTT.

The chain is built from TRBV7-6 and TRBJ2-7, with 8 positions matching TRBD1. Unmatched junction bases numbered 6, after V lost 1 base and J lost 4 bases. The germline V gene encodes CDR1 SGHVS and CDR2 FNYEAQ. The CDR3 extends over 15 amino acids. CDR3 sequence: CASSLGAGGGYEQYF. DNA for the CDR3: TGTGCCAGCAGCTTAGGGGCAGGGGGCGGATACGAGCAGTACTTC. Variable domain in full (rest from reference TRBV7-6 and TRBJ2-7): GAGVSQSPRYKVTKRGQDVALRCDPISGHVSLYWYRQALGQGPEFLTYFNYEAQQDKSGLPNDRFSAERPEGSISTLTIQRTEQRDSAMYRCASSLGAGGGYEQYFGPGTRLTVT.

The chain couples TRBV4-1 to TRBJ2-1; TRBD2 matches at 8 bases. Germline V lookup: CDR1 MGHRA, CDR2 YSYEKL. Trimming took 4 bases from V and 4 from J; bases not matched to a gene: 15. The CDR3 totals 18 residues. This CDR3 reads CASSPLGGGGPLYNEQFF. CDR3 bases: TGCGCCAGCAGCCCGTTAGGCGGCGGGGGGCCCCTTTACAATGAGCAGTTCTTC.

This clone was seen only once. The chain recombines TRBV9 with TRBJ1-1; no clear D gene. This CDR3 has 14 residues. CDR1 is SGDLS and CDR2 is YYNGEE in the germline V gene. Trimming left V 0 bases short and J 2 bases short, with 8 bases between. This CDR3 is CASSVASANTEAFF. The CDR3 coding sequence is TGTGCCAGCAGCGTAGCCAGCGCTAACACTGAAGCTTTCTTT.

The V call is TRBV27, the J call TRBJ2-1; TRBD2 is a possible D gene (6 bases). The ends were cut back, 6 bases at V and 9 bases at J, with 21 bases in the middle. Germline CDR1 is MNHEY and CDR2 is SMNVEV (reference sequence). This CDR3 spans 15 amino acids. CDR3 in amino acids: CASSLRAGTSGEQFF. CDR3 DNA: TGTGCCAGCAGCCTCAGGGCGGGGACGAGCGGTGAGCAGTTCTTC.

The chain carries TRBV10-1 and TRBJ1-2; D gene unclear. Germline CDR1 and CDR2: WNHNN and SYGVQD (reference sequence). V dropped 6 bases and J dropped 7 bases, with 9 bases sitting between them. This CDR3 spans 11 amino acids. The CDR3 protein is CASRHAGGYTF. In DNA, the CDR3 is TGCGCCAGCAGGCACGCCGGTGGCTACACCTTC.

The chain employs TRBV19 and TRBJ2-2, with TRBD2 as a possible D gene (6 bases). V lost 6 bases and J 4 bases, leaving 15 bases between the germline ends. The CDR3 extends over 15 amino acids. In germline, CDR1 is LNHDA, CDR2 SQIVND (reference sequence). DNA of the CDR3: TGTGCCAGTAGGGAGGGGCAGAGGATCACCGGGGAGCTGTTTTTT. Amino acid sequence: CASREGQRITGELFF.

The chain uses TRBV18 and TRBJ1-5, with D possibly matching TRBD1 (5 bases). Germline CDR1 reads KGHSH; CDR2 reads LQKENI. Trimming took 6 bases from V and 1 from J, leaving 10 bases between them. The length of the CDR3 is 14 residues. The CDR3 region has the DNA TGTGCCAGCTCCGTGGGGGGAAGCAATCAGCCCCAGCATTTT. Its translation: CASSVGGSNQPQHF.

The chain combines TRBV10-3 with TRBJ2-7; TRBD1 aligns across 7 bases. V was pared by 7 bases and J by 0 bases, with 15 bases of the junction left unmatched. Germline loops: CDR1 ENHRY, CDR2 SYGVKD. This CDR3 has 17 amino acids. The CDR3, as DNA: TGTGCCATCACCTCGGCACAGGGGCCCCACTCCTCCTACGAGCAGTACTTC. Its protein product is CAITSAQGPHSSYEQYF.

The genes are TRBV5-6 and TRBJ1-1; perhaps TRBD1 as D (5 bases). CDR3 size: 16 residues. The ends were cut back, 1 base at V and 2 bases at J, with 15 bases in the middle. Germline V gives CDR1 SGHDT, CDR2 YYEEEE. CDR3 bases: TGTGCCAGCAGCTTGTCGTTGGGGCTTTTTAACACTGAAGCTTTCTTT. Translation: CASSLSLGLFNTEAFF.

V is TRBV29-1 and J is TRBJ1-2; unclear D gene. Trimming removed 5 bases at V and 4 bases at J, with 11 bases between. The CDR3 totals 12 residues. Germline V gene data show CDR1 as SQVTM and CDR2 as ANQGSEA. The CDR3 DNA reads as TGCAGCGTTATCCACCAGGTCTATGGCTACACCTTC. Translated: CSVIHQVYGYTF.

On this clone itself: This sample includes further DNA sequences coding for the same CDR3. In nucleotides, the CDR3 is TGTGCCAGCAGCGTAGCTACGGGCGGGGGGGCGCAGGAGACCCAGTACTTC. Its protein product is CASSVATGGGAQETQYF. V gene TRBV9 combines with J gene TRBJ2-5; 9 bases are shared with TRBD2. The CDR3 sequence is 17 residues long. The ends lost 0 bases at V and 5 bases at J; junction bases unmatched: 11. Per germline, CDR1 SGDLS and CDR2 YYNGEE.

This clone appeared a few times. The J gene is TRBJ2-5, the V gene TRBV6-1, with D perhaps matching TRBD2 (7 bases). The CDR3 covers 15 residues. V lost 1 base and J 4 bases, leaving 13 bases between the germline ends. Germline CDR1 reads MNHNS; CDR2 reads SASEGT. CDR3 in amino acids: CASSEGRGGGETQYF. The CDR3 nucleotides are TGTGCCAGCAGTGAAGGGAGGGGGGGAGGAGAGACCCAGTACTTC.

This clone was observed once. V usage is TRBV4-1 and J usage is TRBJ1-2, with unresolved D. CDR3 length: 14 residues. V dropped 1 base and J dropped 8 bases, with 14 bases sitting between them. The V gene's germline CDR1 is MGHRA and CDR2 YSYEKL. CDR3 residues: CASSQVVIVRGYTF. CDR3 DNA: TGCGCCAGCAGCCAAGTCGTTATCGTGCGCGGCTACACCTTC.

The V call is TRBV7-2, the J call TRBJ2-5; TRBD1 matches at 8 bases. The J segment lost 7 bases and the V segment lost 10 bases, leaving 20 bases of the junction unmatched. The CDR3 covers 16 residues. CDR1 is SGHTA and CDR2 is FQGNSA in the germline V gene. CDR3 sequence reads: CAINWTGWQEVVTQYF. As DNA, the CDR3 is TGTGCCATCAACTGGACAGGGTGGCAGGAGGTTGTGACCCAGTACTTC.

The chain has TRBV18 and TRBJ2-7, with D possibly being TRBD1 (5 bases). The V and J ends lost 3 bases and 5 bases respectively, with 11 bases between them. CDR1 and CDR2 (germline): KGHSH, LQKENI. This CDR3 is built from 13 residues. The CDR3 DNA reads TGTGCCAGCTCACCCCAACCCAGGGACGAGCAGTACTTC. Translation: CASSPQPRDEQYF.

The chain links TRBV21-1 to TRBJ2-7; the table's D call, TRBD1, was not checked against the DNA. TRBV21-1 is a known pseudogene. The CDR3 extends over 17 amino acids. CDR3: CASSKRWHRGSSYEQYF. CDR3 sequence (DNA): TGTGCCAGCAGCAAACGGTGGCACAGGGGGAGCTCCTACGAGCAGTACTTC.

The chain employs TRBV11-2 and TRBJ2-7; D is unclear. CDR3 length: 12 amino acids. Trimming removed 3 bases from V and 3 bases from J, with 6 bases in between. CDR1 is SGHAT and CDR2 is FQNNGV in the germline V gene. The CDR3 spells CASSFASYEQYF. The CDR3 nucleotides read TGTGCCAGCAGCTTCGCCAGCTACGAGCAGTACTTC.